This TCR beta chain was sequenced in a study of metastatic and nonmetastatic thyroid tumors. Study in general: Repertoire comparison spanned blood and tumor or nodule tissue of malignant and benign thyroid patients. Study-wide results and caveats: When malignant thyroid tumors were compared with benign nodules, TCR beta diversity was reportedly significantly higher in the malignant tumors. This held in both blood and tumor samples.

Before thyroid surgery, none of the patients had received any treatment. Original processing methods: A classifier for distant metastasis in papillary thyroid cancer was constructed using CDR3 differences observed across clinicopathological groups. TCRdb ran MiXCR on the PCR reads. TCRdb, rather than the study authors, made the V and J calls. The sample lists about 32,000 clones; 7.4% were seen once. The table lists this clone with many counts. No antigen is known for it. The V gene's germline CDR1 is MDHEN and CDR2 SYDVKM. CDR3 length: 15 amino acids. V shed 2 bases, J shed 3 bases, and the junction held 5 bases outside the gene matches.

The receptor was derived from a female donor with papillary thyroid cancer or a benign thyroid nodule (not recorded which). Some clones in this sample may be carry-over from other donors' samples. The gene calls are TRBV28 and TRBJ2-7; 9 bases match TRBD2. Material: blood. The CDR3 sequence is CASSLEASGIYEQYF. The CDR3 DNA reads TGTGCCAGCAGTTTAGAGGCTAGCGGGATCTACGAGCAGTACTTC.